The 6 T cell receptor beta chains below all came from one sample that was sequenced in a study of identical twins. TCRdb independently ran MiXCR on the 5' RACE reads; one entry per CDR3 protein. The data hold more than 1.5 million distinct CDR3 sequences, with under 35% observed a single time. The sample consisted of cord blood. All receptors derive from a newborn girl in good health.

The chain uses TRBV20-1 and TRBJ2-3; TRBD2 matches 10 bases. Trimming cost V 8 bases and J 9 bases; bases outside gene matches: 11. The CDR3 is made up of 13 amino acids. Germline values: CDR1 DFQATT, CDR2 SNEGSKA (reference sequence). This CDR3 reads CSPGTSARRTQYF. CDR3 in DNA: TGCAGTCCTGGGACTAGCGCCAGACGGACGCAGTATTTT.

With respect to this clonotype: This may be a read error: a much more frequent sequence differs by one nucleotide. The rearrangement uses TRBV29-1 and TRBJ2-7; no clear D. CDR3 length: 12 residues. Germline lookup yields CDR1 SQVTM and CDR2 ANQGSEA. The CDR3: CSVEVGSYGQYF. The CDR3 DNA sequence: TGCAGCGTTGAGGTGGGCTCCTACGGGCAGTACTTC.

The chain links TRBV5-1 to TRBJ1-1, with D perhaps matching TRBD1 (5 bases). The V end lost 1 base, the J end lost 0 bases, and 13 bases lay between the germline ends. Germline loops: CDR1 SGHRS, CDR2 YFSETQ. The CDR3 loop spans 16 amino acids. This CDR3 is CASSLLTRELNTEAFF. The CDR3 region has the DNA TGCGCCAGCAGCTTGCTTACCAGGGAATTGAACACTGAAGCTTTCTTT.

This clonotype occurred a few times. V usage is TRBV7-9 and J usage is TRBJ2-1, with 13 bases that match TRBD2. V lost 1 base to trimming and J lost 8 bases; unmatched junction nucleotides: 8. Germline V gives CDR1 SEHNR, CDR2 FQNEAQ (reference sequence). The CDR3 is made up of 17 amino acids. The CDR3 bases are TGTGCCAGCAGCTTAGAGTCGGGACTAGCGGGAATATATGAGCAGTTCTTC. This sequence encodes CASSLESGLAGIYEQFF.

Here the CDR3 reads CASSFRIKADTEAFF. In DNA, the CDR3 is TGTGCCAGCAGTTTTAGGATTAAGGCGGACACTGAAGCTTTCTTT. V is TRBV12-3 or TRBV12-4 and J is TRBJ1-1; D is undetermined. The V end was cut by 3 bases, the J end by 3 bases, with 14 bases between. CDR3 size: 15 residues.

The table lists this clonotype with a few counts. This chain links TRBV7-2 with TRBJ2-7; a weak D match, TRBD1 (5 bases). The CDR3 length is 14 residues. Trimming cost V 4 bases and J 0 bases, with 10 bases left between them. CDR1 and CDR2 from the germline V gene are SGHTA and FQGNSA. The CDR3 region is CASSSVTASYEQYF. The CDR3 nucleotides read TGTGCCAGCAGCTCCGTGACAGCCTCCTACGAGCAGTACTTC.